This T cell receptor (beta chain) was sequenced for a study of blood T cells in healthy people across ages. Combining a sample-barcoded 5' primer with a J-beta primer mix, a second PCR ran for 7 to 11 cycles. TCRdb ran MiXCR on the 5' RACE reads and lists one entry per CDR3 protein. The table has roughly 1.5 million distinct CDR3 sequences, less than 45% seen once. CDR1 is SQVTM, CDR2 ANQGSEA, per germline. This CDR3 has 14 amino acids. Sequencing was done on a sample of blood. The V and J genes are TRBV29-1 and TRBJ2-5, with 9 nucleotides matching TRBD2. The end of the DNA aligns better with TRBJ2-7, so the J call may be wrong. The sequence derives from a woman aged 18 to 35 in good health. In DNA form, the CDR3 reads TGCAGCACCTTAGGAGGCGGGAGGGGGTACGAGCAGTACTTC. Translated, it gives CSTLGGGRGYEQYF.